These 12 T cell receptor beta chains were sequenced from one sample in a study of blood T cells in healthy people across ages. Then a second PCR, running roughly 7 to 11 cycles, was carried out with a sample-barcoded 5' primer and a J-beta primer mix. TCRdb recomputed calls from the 5' RACE reads with MiXCR, one row per CDR3 protein. The sample yields roughly 1.7 million distinct CDR3 sequences, 30% to 40% seen once. Material for sequencing was blood. These TCRs come from a young woman in good health.

Comment on this clonotype: The junction does not match germline at one end; this may be a read error. The J gene is TRBJ1-1, the V gene TRBV18; no clear D gene. The V gene's germline CDR1 is KGHSH and CDR2 LQKENI. The CDR3 spans 14 residues. The CDR3 bases are TGTGCCAGCTCACCCTCAAGACTGAACACTGGAGCTTTCTTT. Translation gives CASSPSRLNTGAFF.

This clonotype was observed a few times. Relative to the germline gene, one junction end is altered; a read error may explain this. V and J are TRBV15 and TRBJ1-6, with 10 nucleotides matching TRBD1. The CDR3 contains 16 residues. Per germline, CDR1 LNHNV and CDR2 YYDKDF (reference sequence). CDR3 region: CATSGDRGQRGSPLHF. Here the CDR3 DNA reads TGTGCCACCAGCGGAGACAGGGGGCAGAGAGGATCACCCCTCCACTTT. Based on the CDR3 plus reference TRBV15 and TRBJ1-6, the full variable domain is DAMVIQNPRYQVTQFGKPVTLSCSQTLNHNVMYWYQQKSSQAPKLLFHYYDKDFNNEADTPDNFQSRRPNTSFCFLDIRSPGLGDTAMYLCATSGDRGQRGSPLHFGNGTRLTVT.

This clonotype came up a few times. The CDR3 sequence is CASSLSRGPIYEQYF. CDR3 in DNA: TGTGCCAGCAGCTTATCAAGGGGACCTATCTACGAGCAGTACTTC. The chain carries TRBV7-9 and TRBJ2-7, with D perhaps TRBD1 or TRBD2 (5 bases each). Germline loops: CDR1 SEHNR, CDR2 FQNEAQ (reference sequence). The CDR3 runs to 15 residues. Trimming cost V 2 bases and J 3 bases, with 14 bases left between them.

The rearrangement links TRBV7-9 to TRBJ2-3; 8 bases are a match to TRBD1. This CDR3 spans 15 amino acids. V trimming: 0 bases; J trimming: 4 bases; junction bases outside the gene matches: 3. The V gene's germline CDR1 is SEHNR and CDR2 FQNEAQ (reference sequence). CDR3 sequence: CASSLATGVSDTQYF. CDR3 sequence (DNA): TGTGCCAGCAGCTTAGCGACAGGGGTATCAGATACGCAGTATTTT.

This clonotype was counted only a few times. The gene calls are TRBV12-3 or TRBV12-4 and TRBJ2-3, with D perhaps matching TRBD1 (5 bases). The CDR3 covers 12 residues. Trimming shortened V by 4 bases and J by 5 bases, and 7 bases separated the two germline ends. CDR3 DNA: TGTGCCAGCAGTTCAGGGTTAGATACGCAGTATTTT. The encoded protein is CASSSGLDTQYF.

This clonotype came up a few times. V and J are TRBV18 and TRBJ2-3; TRBD2 matches at 12 bases. Germline V gene sequence: CDR1 KGHSH, CDR2 LQKENI. The CDR3 is 17 residues long. The V segment lost 4 bases and the J segment 1 base; nucleotides outside the gene matches: 6. DNA of the CDR3: TGTGCCAGCTCACGAAAGCGACTAGCGGGAGGCACAGATACGCAGTATTTT. It translates to CASSRKRLAGGTDTQYF.

This clonotype was seen more than once but under ten times. The chain recombines TRBV5-5 with TRBJ2-3, with D hard to call. The CDR3 is 18 amino acids. Trimming removed 2 bases at V and 0 bases at J, with 19 bases between. Germline-derived CDR1 and CDR2 are SGHKS and YYEKEE (reference sequence). The DNA of the CDR3 is TGTGCCAGCAGCTTATCTGTTCAGCTTCAAACTAGCACAGATACGCAGTATTTT. Amino acid sequence: CASSLSVQLQTSTDTQYF. The variable domain in full, with the rest retrieved from reference TRBV5-5 and TRBJ2-3, is DAGVTQSPTHLIKTRGQQVTLRCSPISGHKSVSWYQQVLGQGPQFIFQYYEKEERGRGNFPDRFSARQFPNYSSELNVNALLLGDSALYLCASSLSVQLQTSTDTQYFGPGTRLTVL.

This clonotype was counted between two and nine times. The chain carries TRBV20-1 and TRBJ2-4, with 7 bases aligning to TRBD1. The CDR3 is 16 amino acids. V dropped 1 base and J dropped 0; count of bases not matched to a gene: 6. In germline, CDR1 is DFQATT, CDR2 SNEGSKA (reference sequence). This CDR3 is CSARVGTARAKNIQYF. The CDR3, as DNA: TGCAGTGCTAGAGTAGGGACAGCTAGAGCCAAAAACATTCAGTACTTC.

The V call is TRBV5-5, the J call TRBJ1-2; 9 positions agree with TRBD1. The CDR3 length is 16 residues. J was trimmed by 2 bases and V by 4 bases; bases with no gene match: 9. Germline loops: CDR1 SGHKS, CDR2 YYEKEE (reference sequence). The CDR3 DNA is TGTGCCAGCAGCGCGATTCCAACAGGGGGCAACTATGGCTACACCTTC. Protein: CASSAIPTGGNYGYTF. Variable domain in full (rest from reference TRBV5-5 and TRBJ1-2): DAGVTQSPTHLIKTRGQQVTLRCSPISGHKSVSWYQQVLGQGPQFIFQYYEKEERGRGNFPDRFSARQFPNYSSELNVNALLLGDSALYLCASSAIPTGGNYGYTFGSGTRLTVV.

On this clonotype itself: A much larger clone is a single base away; this may be a read error. The chain links TRBV20-1 to TRBJ2-1; the D gene is possibly TRBD2 (6 bases). The CDR3 is made up of 13 amino acids. Germline CDR1 reads DFQATT; CDR2 reads SNEGSKA (reference sequence). The CDR3 loop reads CSGLPGVDNKQFF. CDR3 DNA: TGCAGTGGGTTACCGGGAGTCGACAATAAGCAGTTCTTC.

This chain connects TRBV2 to TRBJ2-1; unclear D gene. The CDR3 consists of 15 residues. Per germline, CDR1 SNHLY and CDR2 FYNNEI. V was pared by 1 base and J by 7 bases, with 14 bases between. CDR3 amino acids: CASSEGVIGLNEQFF. The DNA of the CDR3 is TGTGCCAGCAGTGAAGGGGTGATAGGGTTAAATGAGCAGTTCTTC.

The V gene is TRBV27, the J gene TRBJ2-7, with a tentative D call TRBD1 (6 bases). Germline-derived CDR1 and CDR2 are MNHEY and SMNVEV (reference sequence). Deletions cut 5 bases from V and 0 bases from J, with 17 bases between. CDR3 size: 16 residues. The CDR3 DNA reads as TGTGCCAGCAGTCCGTCCACCGGGACACGCTCCTACGAGCAGTACTTC. Translated, it gives CASSPSTGTRSYEQYF.